This note documents a single TCR beta chain sequence. Its antigen is not known. The PCR contained 60 Vbeta and 13 Jbeta primers. TCRdb's table, derived via immunoSEQ multiplex PCR, lists solely in-frame clones and lacks some. Among about 130,000 clones listed, 82% were seen once. The sample belongs to a study of cytomegalovirus exposure and HLA in healthy donors. Study-wide context: An earlier analysis identified some 110 million unique TCR beta sequences in 150 million to 200 million T cells. Clustering assigned about 76% of the roughly 400 genotyped donors to the Caucasian-associated ancestry cluster. Overall study results and limits: The analysis excluded some indistinguishable V segments, including TRBV6-2 and TRBV6-3. The Asian-associated ancestry cluster reportedly had fewer N-insertions than the approximately 670-donor mean in a later analysis.

V was pared by 3 bases and J by 2 bases, with 14 bases between. CDR3 length: 15 amino acids. Per the germline V gene, CDR1 is SGHRS and CDR2 is YFSETQ. The sequence came from a boy aged 10-17 years in good health and CMV-seronegative. The specimen was PBMCs. The chain joins TRBV5-1 to TRBJ2-5, with D possibly TRBD2 on 6 matching bases. Here the CDR3 reads CASSSTSVPQETQYF. CDR3 DNA sequence: TGCGCCAGCAGCTCGACTAGTGTCCCTCAAGAGACCCAGTACTTC.